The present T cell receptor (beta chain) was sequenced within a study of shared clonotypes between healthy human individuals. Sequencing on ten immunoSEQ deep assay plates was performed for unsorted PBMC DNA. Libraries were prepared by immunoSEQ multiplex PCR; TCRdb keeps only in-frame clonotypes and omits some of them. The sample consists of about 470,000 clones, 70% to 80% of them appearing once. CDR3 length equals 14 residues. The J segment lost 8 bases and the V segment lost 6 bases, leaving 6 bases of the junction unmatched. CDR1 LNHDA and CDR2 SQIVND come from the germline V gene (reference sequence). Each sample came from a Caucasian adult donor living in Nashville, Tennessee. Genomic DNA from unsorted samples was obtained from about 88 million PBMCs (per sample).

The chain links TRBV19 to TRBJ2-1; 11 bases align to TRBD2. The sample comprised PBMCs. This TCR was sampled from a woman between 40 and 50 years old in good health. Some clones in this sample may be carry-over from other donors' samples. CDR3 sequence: CASRLAGAEDEQFF. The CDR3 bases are TGTGCCAGTAGACTAGCGGGAGCTGAGGATGAGCAGTTCTTC.